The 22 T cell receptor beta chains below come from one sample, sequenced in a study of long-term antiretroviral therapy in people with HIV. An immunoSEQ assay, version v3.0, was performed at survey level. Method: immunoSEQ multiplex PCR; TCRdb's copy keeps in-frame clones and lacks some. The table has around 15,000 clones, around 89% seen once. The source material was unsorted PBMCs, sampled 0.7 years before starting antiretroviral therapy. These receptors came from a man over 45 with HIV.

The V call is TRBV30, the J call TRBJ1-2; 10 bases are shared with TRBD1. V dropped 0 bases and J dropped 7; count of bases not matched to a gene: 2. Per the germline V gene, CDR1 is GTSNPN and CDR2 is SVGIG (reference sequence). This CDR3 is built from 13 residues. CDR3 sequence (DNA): TGTGCCTGGAGTGTGGACAGGGGGGCTGGCTACACCTTC. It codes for CAWSVDRGAGYTF. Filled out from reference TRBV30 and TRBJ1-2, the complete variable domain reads SQTIHQWPATLVQPVGSPLSLECTVEGTSNPNLYWYRQAAGRGLQLLFYSVGIGQISSEVPQNLSASRPQDRQFILSSKKLLLSDSGFYLCAWSVDRGAGYTFGSGTRLTVV.

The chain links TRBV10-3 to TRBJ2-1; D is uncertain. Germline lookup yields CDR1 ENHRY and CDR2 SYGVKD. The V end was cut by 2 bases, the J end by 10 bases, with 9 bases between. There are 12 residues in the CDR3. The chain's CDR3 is CAISETRNEQFF. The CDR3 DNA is TGTGCCATCAGTGAGACTCGCAACGAGCAGTTCTTC.

CDR3 nucleotide sequence: TGTGCCAGCAGCCCGGGACTAGACACAGATACGCAGTATTTT. It is translated as CASSPGLDTDTQYF. The chain employs TRBV9 and TRBJ2-3; 8 positions agree with TRBD2. Unmatched junction bases numbered 3, after V lost 4 bases and J lost 2 bases. The CDR3 sequence is 14 residues long. Germline CDR1 and CDR2: SGDLS and YYNGEE.

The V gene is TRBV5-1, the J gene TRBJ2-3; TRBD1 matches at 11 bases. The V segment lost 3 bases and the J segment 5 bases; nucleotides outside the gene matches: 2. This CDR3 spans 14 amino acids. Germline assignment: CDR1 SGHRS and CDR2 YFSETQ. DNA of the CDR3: TGCGCCAGCAGCTGGGGGACAGGGGGAGATACGCAGTATTTT. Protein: CASSWGTGGDTQYF.

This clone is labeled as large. This CDR3 reads CASSDSIRYEQFF. CDR3 DNA: TGTGCCAGCAGTGACTCGATCCGTTATGAGCAGTTCTTC. This chain connects TRBV6-4 to TRBJ2-1; D remains ambiguous. Trimming removed 0 bases at V and 8 bases at J, with 8 bases between. This CDR3 has 13 amino acids. Germline CDR1 is MRHNA and CDR2 is SNTAGT.

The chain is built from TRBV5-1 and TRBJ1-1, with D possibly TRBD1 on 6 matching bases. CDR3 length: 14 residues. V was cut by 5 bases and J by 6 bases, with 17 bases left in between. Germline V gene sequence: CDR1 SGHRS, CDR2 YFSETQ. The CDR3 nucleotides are TGCGCCAGCAGGGTAGGGGGTGGGGGGGCTGAAGCTTTCTTT. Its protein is CASRVGGGGAEAFF.

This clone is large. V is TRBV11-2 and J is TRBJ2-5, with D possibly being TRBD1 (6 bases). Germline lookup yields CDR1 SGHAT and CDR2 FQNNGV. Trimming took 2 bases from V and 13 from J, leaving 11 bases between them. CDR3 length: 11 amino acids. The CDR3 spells CASSLTGIGYF. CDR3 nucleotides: TGTGCCAGCAGCTTAACAGGGATAGGGTACTTC.

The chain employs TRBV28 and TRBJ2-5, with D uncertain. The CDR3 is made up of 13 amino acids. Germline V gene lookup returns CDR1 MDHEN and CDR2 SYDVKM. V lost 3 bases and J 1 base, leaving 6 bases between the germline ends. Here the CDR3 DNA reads TGTGCCAGCAGTTTCCCAGCCCAAGAGACCCAGTACTTC. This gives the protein CASSFPAQETQYF.

The CDR3 region is CASSERRDHEQYF. DNA for the CDR3: TGTGCCAGCAGCGAACGCAGGGACCACGAGCAGTACTTC. V gene TRBV6-1 combines with J gene TRBJ2-7; D may be TRBD1 or TRBD2 (5 bases each). The CDR3 is 13 amino acids. V dropped 6 bases and J dropped 5 bases, with 14 bases sitting between them. Germline assignment: CDR1 MNHNS and CDR2 SASEGT.

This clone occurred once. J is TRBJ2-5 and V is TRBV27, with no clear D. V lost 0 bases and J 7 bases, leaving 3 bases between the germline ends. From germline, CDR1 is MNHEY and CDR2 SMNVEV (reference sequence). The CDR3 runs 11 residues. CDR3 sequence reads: CASSLSGTQYF. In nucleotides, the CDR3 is TGTGCCAGCAGTTTATCTGGGACCCAGTACTTC.

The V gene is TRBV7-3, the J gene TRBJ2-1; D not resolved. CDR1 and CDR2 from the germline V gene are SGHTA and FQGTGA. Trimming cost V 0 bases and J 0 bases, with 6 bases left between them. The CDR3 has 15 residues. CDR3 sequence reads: CASSLTYSSYNEQFF. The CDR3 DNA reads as TGTGCCAGCAGCTTAACCTACAGCTCCTACAATGAGCAGTTCTTC. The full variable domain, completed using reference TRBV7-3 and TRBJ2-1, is GAGVSQTPSNKVTEKGKYVELRCDPISGHTALYWYRQSLGQGPEFLIYFQGTGAADDSGLPNDRFFAVRPEGSVSTLKIQRTERGDSAVYLCASSLTYSSYNEQFFGPGTRLTVL.

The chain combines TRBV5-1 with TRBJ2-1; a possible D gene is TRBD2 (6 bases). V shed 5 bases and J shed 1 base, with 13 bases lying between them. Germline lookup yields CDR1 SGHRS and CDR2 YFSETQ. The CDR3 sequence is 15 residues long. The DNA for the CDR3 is TGCGCCAGCAGGACCCTAGGAGGGTCCTACAATGAGCAGTTCTTC. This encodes CASRTLGGSYNEQFF.

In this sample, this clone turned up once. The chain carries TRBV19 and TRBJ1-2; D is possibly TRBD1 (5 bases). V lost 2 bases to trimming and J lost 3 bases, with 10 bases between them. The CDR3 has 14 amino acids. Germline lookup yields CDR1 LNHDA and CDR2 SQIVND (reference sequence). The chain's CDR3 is CASSIFVGDYGYTF. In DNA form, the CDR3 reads TGTGCCAGTAGTATATTCGTGGGGGACTATGGCTACACCTTC.

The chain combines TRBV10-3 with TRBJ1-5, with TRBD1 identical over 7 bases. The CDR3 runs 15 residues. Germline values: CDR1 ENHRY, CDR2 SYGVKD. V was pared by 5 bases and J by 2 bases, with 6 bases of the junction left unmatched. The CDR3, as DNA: TGTGCCATCAGTAGTACAGGGGACGGCAATCAGCCCCAGCATTTT. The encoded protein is CAISSTGDGNQPQHF.

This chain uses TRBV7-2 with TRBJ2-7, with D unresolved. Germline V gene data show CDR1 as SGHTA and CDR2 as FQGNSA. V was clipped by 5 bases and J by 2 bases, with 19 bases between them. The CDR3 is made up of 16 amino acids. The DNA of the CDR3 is TGTGCCAGCAGCCGTAAGCAGTTCATGGACCCCTACGAGCAGTACTTC. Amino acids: CASSRKQFMDPYEQYF.

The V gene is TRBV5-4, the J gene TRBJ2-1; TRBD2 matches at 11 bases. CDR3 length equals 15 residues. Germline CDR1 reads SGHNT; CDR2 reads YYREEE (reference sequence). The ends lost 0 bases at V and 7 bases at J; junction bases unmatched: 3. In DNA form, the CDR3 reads TGTGCCAGCAGCTTGGATCTAGCGGGAGGTAATGAGCAGTTCTTC. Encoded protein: CASSLDLAGGNEQFF.

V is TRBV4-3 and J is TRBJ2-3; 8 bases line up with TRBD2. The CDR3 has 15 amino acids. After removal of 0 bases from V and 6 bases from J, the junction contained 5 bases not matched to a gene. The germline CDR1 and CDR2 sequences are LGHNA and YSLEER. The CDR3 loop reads CASSQDMASGDTQYF. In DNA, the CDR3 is TGCGCCAGCAGCCAAGATATGGCTAGCGGGGATACGCAGTATTTT.

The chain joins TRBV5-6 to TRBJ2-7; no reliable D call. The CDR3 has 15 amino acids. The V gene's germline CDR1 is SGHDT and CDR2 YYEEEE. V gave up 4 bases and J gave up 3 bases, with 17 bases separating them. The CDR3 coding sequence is TGTGCCAGCAGCGAGGAGATGACACTTTACTACGAGCAGTACTTC. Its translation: CASSEEMTLYYEQYF.

The CDR3 region has the DNA TGTGCCAGCAGTGGTAACTTGAGATACACTGAAGCTTTCTTT. As protein: CASSGNLRYTEAFF. This chain joins TRBV2 and TRBJ1-1; the D is unclear. This CDR3 spans 14 amino acids. Germline V lookup: CDR1 SNHLY, CDR2 FYNNEI. V was trimmed by 4 bases and J by 3 bases, leaving 12 bases between them.

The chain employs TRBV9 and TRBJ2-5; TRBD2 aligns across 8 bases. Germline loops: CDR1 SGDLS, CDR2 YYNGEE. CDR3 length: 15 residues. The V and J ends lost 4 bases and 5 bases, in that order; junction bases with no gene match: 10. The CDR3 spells CASSPRTSWGETQYF. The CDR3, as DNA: TGTGCCAGCAGCCCCAGGACTAGCTGGGGCGAGACCCAGTACTTC.

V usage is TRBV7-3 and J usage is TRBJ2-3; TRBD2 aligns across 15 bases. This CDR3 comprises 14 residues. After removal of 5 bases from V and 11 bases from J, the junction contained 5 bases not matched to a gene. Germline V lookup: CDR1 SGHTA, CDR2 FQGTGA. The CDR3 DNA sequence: TGTGCCAGCAGCCACGGGACTAGCGGGGGGAAGCAGTATTTT. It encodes CASSHGTSGGKQYF.

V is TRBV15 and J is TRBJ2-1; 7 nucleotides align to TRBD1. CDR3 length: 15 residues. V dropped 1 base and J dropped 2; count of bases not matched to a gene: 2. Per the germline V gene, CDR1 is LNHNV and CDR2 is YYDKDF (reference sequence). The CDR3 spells CATSRGQGTYNEQFF. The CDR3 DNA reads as TGTGCCACCAGCAGAGGACAGGGAACCTACAATGAGCAGTTCTTC.